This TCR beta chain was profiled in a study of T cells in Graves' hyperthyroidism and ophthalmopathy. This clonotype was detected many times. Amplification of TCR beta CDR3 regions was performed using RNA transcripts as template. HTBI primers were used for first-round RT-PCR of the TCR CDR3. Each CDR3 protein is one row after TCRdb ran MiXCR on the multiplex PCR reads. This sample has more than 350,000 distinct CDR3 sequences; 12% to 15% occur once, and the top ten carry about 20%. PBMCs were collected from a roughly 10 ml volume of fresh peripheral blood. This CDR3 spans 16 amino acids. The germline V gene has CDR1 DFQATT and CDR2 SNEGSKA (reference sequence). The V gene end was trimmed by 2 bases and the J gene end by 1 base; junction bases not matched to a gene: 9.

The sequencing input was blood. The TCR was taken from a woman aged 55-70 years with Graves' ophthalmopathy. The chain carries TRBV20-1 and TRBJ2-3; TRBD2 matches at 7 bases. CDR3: CSARNSEAGGTDTQYF. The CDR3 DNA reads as TGCAGTGCTAGAAATTCGGAGGCGGGAGGCACAGATACGCAGTATTTT.